Below are 19 T cell receptor beta chains sequenced from a single sample in a study of human T cells and chemical hapten exposure (dated by TCRdb to 2020 to 2023). The library was produced with RACE. Instrument on record: NextSeq 500. The public sequencing data were trimmed at Q25 with fastp and processed into clonotypes with MiXCR by TCRdb, which kept only in-frame beta chains. Every CDR3 protein is listed once, alongside the most common genes and DNA of its rows. The sample profile shows about 350,000 distinct CDR3 sequences; roughly 6% of them were found once. The top ten hold less than 9% of the sample. In the paper's terms, the time point label means: pre-sensitization, week 0. The label giving this sample's treatment or condition can be read as: therapeutic diphenylcyclopropenone sensitization with weekly scalp DPC. The material sequenced was whole blood, taken in connection with sensitization to the hapten diphenylcyclopropenone (DPC). The receptors come from a woman between 18 and 30 years old with alopecia areata. Some clones in this sample may be carry-over from other donors' samples.

There are many counts of this clonotype. J is TRBJ2-1 and V is TRBV9; the D is unclear. The V and J ends lost 4 bases and 5 bases respectively, with 10 bases between them. Per germline, CDR1 SGDLS and CDR2 YYNGEE. This CDR3 contains 13 residues. The CDR3 nucleotides are TGTGCCAGCAGCCAGGACCTAGACAATGAGCAGTTCTTC. This translates into CASSQDLDNEQFF.

Many counts were recorded for this clonotype. The chain links TRBV4-3 to TRBJ1-6; no reliable D call. Germline V gene lookup returns CDR1 LGHNA and CDR2 YSLEER. There are 17 residues in the CDR3. The ends were cut back, 1 base at V and 1 base at J, with 11 bases in the middle. The CDR3 DNA reads as TGCGCCAGCAGCCAAGGGACGTCTAGGTCCTATAATTCACCCCTCCACTTT. Encoded protein: CASSQGTSRSYNSPLHF.

This clonotype was counted a few times. V gene TRBV12-3 or TRBV12-4 combines with J gene TRBJ2-3, with 7 bases that match TRBD1. Losses at the gene ends were 6 bases for V and 0 bases for J; bases not matched to a gene: 9. The CDR3 runs 16 residues. The CDR3 here is CASRLQGSTSTDTQYF. The CDR3 nucleotides read TGTGCCAGCAGGTTACAGGGGTCGACTAGCACAGATACGCAGTATTTT.

This clonotype appeared many times. DNA of the CDR3: TGTGCCAGCTGGGGACCCAGCACAGATACGCAGTATTTT. Amino acids: CASWGPSTDTQYF. The gene calls are TRBV6-1 and TRBJ2-3; either TRBD1 or TRBD2 may fit D (5 bases each). Trimming cost V 8 bases and J 0 bases, with 9 bases left between them. The germline gives CDR1 MNHNS, CDR2 SASEGT. The CDR3 consists of 13 residues.

The V gene is TRBV6-1, the J gene TRBJ2-1; 10 bases map to TRBD2. The CDR3 consists of 15 residues. V gave up 5 bases and J gave up 4 bases; unmatched junction bases: 5. CDR1 MNHNS and CDR2 SASEGT come from the germline V gene. CDR3 in amino acids: CASSYLAGDYNEQFF. The CDR3, as DNA: TGTGCCAGCAGTTATCTAGCGGGGGATTACAATGAGCAGTTCTTC.

This clonotype was seen a few times. CDR3 in amino acids: CASSPQGARTGELFF. The CDR3 DNA is TGCGCCAGCAGCCCACAGGGGGCGCGAACCGGGGAGCTGTTTTTT. V gene TRBV4-3 combines with J gene TRBJ2-2; TRBD1 agrees at 9 bases. After removal of 4 bases from V and 5 bases from J, the junction contained 5 bases not matched to a gene. The CDR3 has 15 amino acids. Germline V gene lookup returns CDR1 LGHNA and CDR2 YSLEER.

The chain combines TRBV5-4 with TRBJ2-3; the match to TRBD2 covers 11 bases. This CDR3 has 15 amino acids. V shed 4 bases, J shed 2 bases, and the junction held 3 bases outside the gene matches. Germline CDR1 SGHNT, CDR2 YYREEE (reference sequence). In DNA form, the CDR3 reads TGTGCCAGCAGCCGACTAGCGGGGCACACAGATACGCAGTATTTT. Translating it yields CASSRLAGHTDTQYF. Looking up the rest from reference TRBV5-4 and TRBJ2-3 gives the full variable domain: ETGVTQSPTHLIKTRGQQVTLRCSSQSGHNTVSWYQQALGQGPQFIFQYYREEENGRGNFPPRFSGLQFPNYSSELNVNALELDDSALYLCASSRLAGHTDTQYFGPGTRLTVL.

In its sample, this clonotype was seen a few times. J is TRBJ1-1 and V is TRBV4-1; TRBD1 matches at 9 bases. V lost 1 base, J lost 4 bases, and 10 bases stayed unmatched. The V gene's germline CDR1 is MGHRA and CDR2 YSYEKL. The CDR3 is 17 amino acids. CDR3 sequence: CASSQGWTGDGGTEAFF. The CDR3 DNA reads TGCGCCAGCAGCCAAGGATGGACAGGGGACGGAGGCACTGAAGCTTTCTTT.

This clonotype was seen more than once but under ten times. This sequence joins TRBV14 and TRBJ1-1; unclear D gene. CDR3 size: 15 residues. V was pared by 2 bases and J by 3 bases, with 13 bases between. Germline values: CDR1 SGHDN, CDR2 FVKESK. In DNA form, the CDR3 reads TGTGCCAGCAGCCAATTCTCAGAGGCCCACACTGAAGCTTTCTTT. It codes for CASSQFSEAHTEAFF.

This clonotype was found a few times. The junction departs from the called germline gene at one end, perhaps through a read error. The chain combines TRBV5-6 with TRBJ2-7, with 12 bases that match TRBD2. The CDR3 totals 14 residues. The germline V gene encodes CDR1 SGHDT and CDR2 YYEEEE. In DNA, the CDR3 is TGTGCCAGCACCCTCTCTCCGACTAGCGGGGGCGCCGAATTC. Its translation: CASTLSPTSGGAEF.

This clonotype came up a few times. The chain recombines TRBV12-3 or TRBV12-4 with TRBJ1-5; a weak D match, TRBD1 (5 bases). CDR3 length: 16 residues. V lost 3 bases and J 1 base, leaving 13 bases between the germline ends. The CDR3 region has the DNA TGTGCCAGCAGTTTCGGGGCTGCTTGGAGCAATCAGCCCCAGCATTTT. Residues: CASSFGAAWSNQPQHF.

This clonotype came up a few times. The chain employs TRBV7-8 and TRBJ2-3; D perhaps matches TRBD2 (6 bases). Germline CDR1 SGHVS, CDR2 FQNEAQ. The germline V and J ends were trimmed by 8 bases and 2 bases, with 17 bases remaining between them. This CDR3 is 15 amino acids long. CDR3 amino acids: CASGPSGVTTDTQYF. The CDR3 region has the DNA TGTGCCAGCGGGCCGTCGGGGGTGACCACAGATACGCAGTATTTT. The entire variable domain, with the rest obtained from reference TRBV7-8 and TRBJ2-3, is as follows: GAGVSQSPRYKVAKRGQDVALRCDPISGHVSLFWYQQALGQGPEFLTYFQNEAQLDKSGLPSDRFFAERPEGSVSTLKIQRTQQEDSAVYLCASGPSGVTTDTQYFGPGTRLTVL.

This clonotype was observed many times. This chain joins TRBV4-3 and TRBJ1-3; 8 bases are a match to TRBD1. The CDR3 length is 16 residues. J was trimmed by 1 base and V by 3 bases; bases with no gene match: 5. Germline V lookup: CDR1 LGHNA, CDR2 YSLEER. CDR3 protein: CASSQGTGPSGNTIYF. In nucleotides, the CDR3 is TGCGCCAGCAGCCAGGGGACAGGCCCTTCTGGAAACACCATATATTTT.

This chain links TRBV7-2 with TRBJ1-5, with a possible D match to TRBD1 (5 bases). Trimming removed 1 base from V and 5 bases from J, with 12 bases in between. CDR1 SGHTA and CDR2 FQGNSA come from the germline V gene. This CDR3 is 15 amino acids long. The CDR3, as DNA: TGTGCCAGCAGCTTAGTATCAGGGATGCATCAGCCCCAGCATTTT. Residues: CASSLVSGMHQPQHF. The complete variable domain, with remaining parts taken from reference TRBV7-2 and TRBJ1-5, reads GAGVSQSPSNKVTEKGKDVELRCDPISGHTALYWYRQSLGQGLEFLIYFQGNSAPDKSGLPSDRFSAERTGGSVSTLTIQRTQQEDSAVYLCASSLVSGMHQPQHFGDGTRLSIL.

The chain couples TRBV6-1 to TRBJ2-1; the D gene is possibly TRBD2 (5 bases). The germline V gene encodes CDR1 MNHNS and CDR2 SASEGT. The CDR3 spans 11 residues. The ends were cut back, 8 bases at V and 9 bases at J, with 11 bases in the middle. The CDR3 is CASYGGVEQFF. DNA of the CDR3: TGTGCCAGCTATGGAGGCGTTGAGCAGTTCTTC.

This clonotype was seen at least ten times. In DNA, the CDR3 is TGTGCCAGCAGCCAAGATATCAGGACCGGAGCTAACTATGGCTACACCTTC. Translating gives CASSQDIRTGANYGYTF. The chain has TRBV4-2 and TRBJ1-2; D is uncertain. CDR3 size: 17 residues. In germline, CDR1 is LGHNA, CDR2 YNFKEQ. Trimming removed 0 bases at V and 0 bases at J, with 14 bases between.

This clonotype occurred a few times. This chain links TRBV7-2 with TRBJ1-2; D may be TRBD1 (6 bases). Trimming cost V 2 bases and J 4 bases, with 14 bases left between them. Germline CDR1 and CDR2: SGHTA and FQGNSA. This CDR3 has 15 amino acids. CDR3 residues: CASSLWEGQGYGYTF. CDR3 coding DNA: TGTGCCAGCAGCTTATGGGAGGGACAAGGCTATGGCTACACCTTC.

V is TRBV12-3 or TRBV12-4 and J is TRBJ1-1; perhaps TRBD1 as D (6 bases). V was pared by 6 bases and J by 7 bases, with 9 bases between. The CDR3 covers 11 residues. In nucleotides, the CDR3 is TGTGCCAGCAGGGAGACAGGTGAAGCTTTCTTT. This encodes CASRETGEAFF.

V and J are TRBV7-2 and TRBJ2-1; 10 bases agree with TRBD2. This CDR3 is built from 16 residues. Germline V gene lookup returns CDR1 SGHTA and CDR2 FQGNSA. V shed 11 bases and J 6 bases; nucleotides not matched to a gene: 16. CDR3 protein: CASQGPSGGLGNEQFF. The CDR3 coding sequence is TGTGCCTCCCAGGGTCCTAGCGGGGGTCTGGGCAATGAGCAGTTCTTC.